The 16 T cell receptor beta chains below all came from one sample that was sequenced in a study of T-cell reconstitution after alpha-beta-depleted transplantation in children. Preparation of the TCRbeta library used unique molecular identifiers. In TCRdb, the PCR reads were re-called with MiXCR into one record per CDR3 protein. This sample carries approximately 490,000 distinct CDR3 sequences, around an eighth of them seen once, and the ten largest clones take around 5.8%. Sequenced material: PBMCs from the stem cell graft donor, taken from the stem cell graft. The receptors shown here come from a human donor who donated a stem cell graft to a child with combined immunodeficiency.

The V gene is TRBV12-3 or TRBV12-4, the J gene TRBJ1-5; D might be TRBD1 (5 bases). Trimming shortened V by 5 bases and J by 4 bases, and 12 bases separated the two germline ends. The CDR3 spans 14 residues. The CDR3, as DNA: TGTGCCAGCAGTCTTGGGACGGAAAATCAGCCCCAGCATTTT. This encodes CASSLGTENQPQHF.

The gene calls are TRBV4-3 and TRBJ2-1; TRBD1 is a possible D gene (7 bases). Germline loops: CDR1 LGHNA, CDR2 YSLEER. The CDR3 runs 14 residues. With 0 bases removed from V and 7 bases from J, the gap between germline ends came to 10 bases. The CDR3 loop reads CASSQDRGDNEQFF. In DNA form, the CDR3 reads TGCGCCAGCAGCCAAGACAGGGGGGATAATGAGCAGTTCTTC.

The chain has TRBV20-1 and TRBJ2-3, with 9 bases identical to TRBD2. This CDR3 has 15 residues. Germline V gives CDR1 DFQATT, CDR2 SNEGSKA (reference sequence). V gave up 3 bases and J gave up 2 bases; unmatched junction bases: 6. The CDR3 DNA sequence: TGCAGTGCTAGCGTCCTAGCGGGAACCACAGATACGCAGTATTTT. It encodes CSASVLAGTTDTQYF.

V gene TRBV6-2 or TRBV6-3 combines with J gene TRBJ2-7; 9 nucleotides match TRBD1. This CDR3 is built from 13 residues. The V gene end was trimmed by 6 bases and the J gene end by 6 bases; junction bases not matched to a gene: 6. The germline V gene encodes CDR1 MNHEY and CDR2 SVGEGT. CDR3 nucleotides: TGTGCCAGCAGACGGACAGGGGAAGTCGAGCAGTACTTC. As protein: CASRRTGEVEQYF.

The chain is built from TRBV10-3 and TRBJ2-1, with 8 bases matching TRBD2. This CDR3 contains 15 residues. The germline V gene encodes CDR1 ENHRY and CDR2 SYGVKD. The V gene end was trimmed by 2 bases and the J gene end by 0 bases; junction bases not matched to a gene: 0. The CDR3 DNA sequence: TGTGCCATCAGTGAGCGGGAGGGCTCCTACAATGAGCAGTTCTTC. Translated, it gives CAISEREGSYNEQFF.

This clonotype was counted a few times. The chain uses TRBV12-3 or TRBV12-4 and TRBJ2-7, with 10 positions matching TRBD1. The CDR3 contains 16 residues. The ends lost 0 bases at V and 2 bases at J; junction bases unmatched: 4. CDR3 bases: TGTGCCAGCAGTTTAGCCGGGACAGGGGCCCCCTACGAGCAGTACTTC. This gives the protein CASSLAGTGAPYEQYF.

The J gene is TRBJ2-3, the V gene TRBV11-2; maybe TRBD2 (6 bases). This CDR3 region has 19 residues. With 2 bases removed from V and 5 bases from J, the gap between germline ends came to 26 bases. Germline values: CDR1 SGHAT, CDR2 FQNNGV. This CDR3 reads CASSLILVGGGDARDTQYF. The CDR3 DNA follows: TGTGCCAGCAGCTTAATTTTAGTCGGGGGTGGGGACGCACGAGATACGCAGTATTTT. Full variable domain (remainder filled in from reference TRBV11-2 and TRBJ2-3): EAGVAQSPRYKIIEKRQSVAFWCNPISGHATLYWYQQILGQGPKLLIQFQNNGVVDDSQLPKDRFSAERLKGVDSTLKIQPAKLEDSAVYLCASSLILVGGGDARDTQYFGPGTRLTVL.

The J gene is TRBJ1-2, the V gene TRBV7-8; D is ambiguous. CDR1 is SGHVS, CDR2 FQNEAQ, per germline. Trimming took 3 bases from V and 4 from J, leaving 9 bases between them. The CDR3 is 13 residues long. The CDR3, as DNA: TGTGCCAGCAGCTTGTTTTCGGGCTATGGCTACACCTTC. It specifies CASSLFSGYGYTF.

The gene calls are TRBV6-1 and TRBJ2-7; no firm D call. Trimming took off 5 bases at V and 5 bases at J, with 13 bases between the two ends. The CDR3 is 13 amino acids. CDR1 is MNHNS and CDR2 is SASEGT in the germline V gene. Here the CDR3 reads CASSLTNWDEQYF. The CDR3 DNA sequence: TGTGCCAGCAGTCTGACAAATTGGGACGAGCAGTACTTC.

This clonotype was found many times. This chain uses TRBV28 with TRBJ1-2; D might be TRBD1 (5 bases). The V gene's germline CDR1 is MDHEN and CDR2 SYDVKM. Between the trimmed V and J ends, which lost 6 bases and 1 base, there was a span of 24 bases. CDR3 size: 18 residues. The CDR3 DNA sequence: TGTGCCAGCAGAACTAGTCTCCGCAAGCCCAGGGTTAACTATGGCTACACCTTC. It yields the protein CASRTSLRKPRVNYGYTF.

This clonotype was seen repeatedly, ten times or more. V usage is TRBV7-9 and J usage is TRBJ1-2; D uncertain. Germline V gives CDR1 SEHNR, CDR2 FQNEAQ (reference sequence). This CDR3 contains 12 residues. V lost 3 bases and J 7 bases, leaving 9 bases between the germline ends. The CDR3 is CASSFLGSGYTF. The CDR3 region has the DNA TGTGCCAGCAGCTTTCTGGGAAGTGGCTACACCTTC.

Of note for this clonotype: A much larger clone differs by one base, so this may be a read error. This rearrangement joins TRBV6-2 or TRBV6-3 to TRBJ2-7; D perhaps matches TRBD1 (6 bases). The length of the CDR3 is 15 residues. The germline CDR1 and CDR2 sequences are MNHEY and SVGEGT. The V and J ends lost 4 bases and 2 bases respectively, with 15 bases between them. The CDR3 nucleotides are TGTGCCAGCAGTTCCCGGCACAGGGTCCCCTACGAGCAGTACTTC. The encoded protein is CASSSRHRVPYEQYF.

This clonotype was detected only a few times. This chain links TRBV11-2 with TRBJ2-3, with no clear D. V lost 4 bases and J lost 2, with 13 bases in between. The CDR3 runs to 15 residues. Per germline, CDR1 SGHAT and CDR2 FQNNGV. CDR3 protein: CASSSLLGSTDTQYF. The DNA for the CDR3 is TGTGCCAGCAGCTCCTTGCTTGGATCCACAGATACGCAGTATTTT.

A few counts support this clonotype. The V call is TRBV20-1, the J call TRBJ2-3; 14 bases match TRBD2. The V and J ends lost 6 bases and 8 bases, in that order; junction bases with no gene match: 13. Looked up from germline, CDR1 is DFQATT and CDR2 is SNEGSKA (reference sequence). The CDR3 has 16 residues. The DNA of the CDR3 is TGCAGTGCCCCAGGGGTCGGACTAGCGGGAGGTGGTACGCAGTATTTT. It yields the protein CSAPGVGLAGGGTQYF.

This clonotype was found a few times. The chain is built from TRBV4-2 and TRBJ2-7, with D possibly being TRBD1 (5 bases). The germline V gene encodes CDR1 LGHNA and CDR2 YNFKEQ. The V and J ends lost 4 bases and 3 bases respectively, with 13 bases between them. CDR3 length: 14 amino acids. In nucleotides, the CDR3 is TGTGCCAGCAGCCTAGGGGTGGGCGACTACGAGCAGTACTTC. It translates to CASSLGVGDYEQYF.

This sequence joins TRBV30 and TRBJ1-1; 7 nucleotides match TRBD1. Trimming removed 4 bases from V and 1 base from J; junction bases left unmatched: 9. Germline CDR1 GTSNPN, CDR2 SVGIG (reference sequence). This CDR3 contains 15 residues. The CDR3 here is CAWTRTGHSNTEAFF. Written as DNA, the CDR3 is TGTGCCTGGACCCGGACAGGACATTCGAACACTGAAGCTTTCTTT.